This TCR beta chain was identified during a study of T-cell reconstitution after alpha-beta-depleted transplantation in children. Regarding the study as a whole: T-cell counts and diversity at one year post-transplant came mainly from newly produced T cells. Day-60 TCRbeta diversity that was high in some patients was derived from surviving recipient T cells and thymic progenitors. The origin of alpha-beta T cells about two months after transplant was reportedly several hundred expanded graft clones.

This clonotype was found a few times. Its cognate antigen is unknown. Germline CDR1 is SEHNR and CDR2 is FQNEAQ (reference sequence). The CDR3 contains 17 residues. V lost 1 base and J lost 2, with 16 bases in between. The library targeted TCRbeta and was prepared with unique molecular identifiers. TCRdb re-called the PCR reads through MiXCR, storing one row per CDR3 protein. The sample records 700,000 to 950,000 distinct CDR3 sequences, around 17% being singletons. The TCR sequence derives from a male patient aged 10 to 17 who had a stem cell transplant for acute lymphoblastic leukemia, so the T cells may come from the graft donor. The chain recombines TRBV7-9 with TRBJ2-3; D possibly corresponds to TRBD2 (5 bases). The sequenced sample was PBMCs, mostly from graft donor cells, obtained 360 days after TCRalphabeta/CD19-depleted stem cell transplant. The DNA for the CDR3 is TGTGCCAGCAGCTTAGGGCCCCTTAGCGAGGTCACAGATACGCAGTATTTT. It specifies CASSLGPLSEVTDTQYF.